The clone carrying this T cell receptor (beta chain) has at least ten counts. What it binds is unknown. TCRdb called the RT-PCR reads again in MiXCR, with one record for every CDR3 protein. The repertoire holds over 300,000 distinct CDR3 sequences, with roughly 22% as singletons. This sample is drawn from a study of response to subunit inactivated influenza vaccine. Findings of the study overall: Each seasonal influenza vaccination, the authors suggested, recruits few new T cells.

V was shortened by 0 bases and J by 0 bases, with 9 bases between the two germline ends. Germline CDR1 and CDR2: LNHNV and YYDKDF (reference sequence). CDR3 size: 16 residues. The J gene is TRBJ1-5, the V gene TRBV15; D is perhaps TRBD1 (5 bases). The sample in question was PBMCs from blood, obtained less than 22 months after vaccination. This clonotype originated in a man between 50 and 69 years old who received an inactivated influenza vaccine. This chain's CDR3 is CATSRDWGNSNQPQHF. DNA for the CDR3: TGTGCCACCAGCAGAGATTGGGGCAATAGCAATCAGCCCCAGCATTTT.